This TCR beta chain appears in the sequencing data of a study of blood T cells in healthy people across ages. Findings and caveats of the study: Researchers judged that diversity estimates from one million T cells fell short of true values.

Worth noting for this clonotype: Antigen: not known.

Per-sample PBMC isolation yielded at least 7 million cells. For the second PCR, which ran for roughly 6 to 11 cycles, a sample-barcoded 5' primer and a J-beta primer mix were used. TCRdb independently ran MiXCR on the 5' RACE reads; one entry per CDR3 protein. The sample holds 800,000 to 1,000,000 distinct CDR3 sequences, about 48% seen once. CDR1 is DFQATT and CDR2 is SNEGSKA in the germline V gene (reference sequence). The CDR3 length is 14 residues. Trimming took 3 bases from V and 2 from J, leaving 14 bases between them. The receptor was derived from a man aged 30 to 39 in good health. The V and J genes are TRBV20-1 and TRBJ2-7, with D hard to call. Specimen: blood. CDR3 DNA sequence: TGCAGTGCTAGTTTAAGGGATGCGACCTACGAGCAGTACTTC. Translation gives CSASLRDATYEQYF.